This entry is about one T cell receptor (beta chain). This entry comes from a study of cytomegalovirus exposure and HLA in healthy donors. The CDR3 has 15 residues. V shed 6 bases, J shed 0 bases, and the junction held 7 bases outside the gene matches. CDR1 is MDHEN and CDR2 is SYDVKM in the germline V gene. PCR amplification relied on 60 Vbeta primers (plus 13 Jbeta primers). Measured with immunoSEQ multiplex PCR; TCRdb has only the in-frame clones, and not every one. The sample records around 140,000 clones, more than 75% being singletons. The V and J genes are TRBV28 and TRBJ2-5; 7 bases fit TRBD1. This TCR came from a man aged 35 to 55 in good health and CMV-seronegative. Sequenced input: PBMCs. This chain's CDR3 is CASSGQAWYQETQYF. CDR3 in DNA: TGTGCCAGCAGCGGACAGGCTTGGTACCAAGAGACCCAGTACTTC.